The 14 T cell receptor beta chains given below trace back to one sample, sequenced in a study of blood T cell repertoires in COVID-19. Sequenced by immunoSEQ multiplex PCR; TCRdb stores in-frame clones only, minus some. The table lists over 600,000 clones, around 90% of them singletons. Sequencing was performed on peripheral blood. The receptors were sampled from a woman aged 18-35 years with acute or convalescent COVID-19.

Only one count was recorded for this clone. This sequence joins TRBV30 and TRBJ1-1; 9 bases are shared with TRBD1. Looked up from germline, CDR1 is GTSNPN and CDR2 is SVGIG (reference sequence). This CDR3 has 15 residues. V was clipped by 0 bases and J by 5 bases; unmatched bases: 7. Here the CDR3 DNA reads TGTGCCTGGAGTGTACCTGGGACAGGGAGTACTGAAGCTTTCTTT. Translation: CAWSVPGTGSTEAFF.

This clone was picked up a small number of times. This chain links TRBV6-2 or TRBV6-3 with TRBJ2-3, with TRBD2 as a possible D gene (5 bases). CDR1 and CDR2 from the germline V gene are MNHEY and SVGEGT. The V end was cut by 5 bases, the J end by 4 bases, with 16 bases between. The CDR3 is 15 residues long. The chain's CDR3 is CASSLHGVEADTQYF. The DNA for the CDR3 is TGTGCCAGCAGTCTCCACGGGGTGGAAGCAGATACGCAGTATTTT.

J is TRBJ1-1 and V is TRBV7-9; D ambiguous. Germline V lookup: CDR1 SEHNR, CDR2 FQNEAQ (reference sequence). V was cut by 5 bases and J by 0 bases, with 19 bases left in between. This CDR3 spans 17 amino acids. The CDR3 sequence is CASSPRPGLSMNTEAFF. The CDR3 DNA is TGTGCCAGCAGCCCCCGCCCGGGGTTATCCATGAACACTGAAGCTTTCTTT.

V is TRBV21-1 and J is TRBJ2-2; TRBD1, the D gene given by the table, was not confirmed from the DNA. TRBV21-1 is classified as a pseudogene. The CDR3 loop spans 15 amino acids. CDR3 loop: CASSKASRATGELFF. The CDR3 nucleotides are TGTGCCAGCAGCAAGGCGTCCAGGGCCACCGGGGAGCTGTTTTTT.

The chain carries TRBV18 and TRBJ2-3; D is possibly TRBD2 (6 bases). Per the germline V gene, CDR1 is KGHSH and CDR2 is LQKENI. V lost 3 bases and J lost 8, with 9 bases in between. The CDR3 consists of 12 residues. The CDR3 sequence: CASSPDYGTQYF. Written as DNA, the CDR3 is TGTGCCAGCTCACCGGACTACGGTACGCAGTATTTT. The full variable domain, its missing parts supplied by reference TRBV18 and TRBJ2-3, is NAGVMQNPRHLVRRRGQEARLRCSPMKGHSHVYWYRQLPEEGLKFMVYLQKENIIDESGMPKERFSAEFPKEGPSILRIQQVVRGDSAAYFCASSPDYGTQYFGPGTRLTVL.

The chain has TRBV5-1 and TRBJ1-2, with D perhaps matching TRBD1 (6 bases). V gave up 2 bases and J gave up 6 bases, with 17 bases separating them. This CDR3 is built from 15 residues. Germline V gene lookup returns CDR1 SGHRS and CDR2 YFSETQ. DNA of the CDR3: TGCGCCAGCAGCTTCCTTGCGGGGGCCCGGGATGGCTACACCTTC. Translated, it gives CASSFLAGARDGYTF.

J is TRBJ1-1 and V is TRBV7-8, with TRBD1 as a possible D gene (5 bases). This CDR3 comprises 15 residues. Trimming took off 5 bases at V and 0 bases at J, with 13 bases between the two ends. Germline assignment: CDR1 SGHVS and CDR2 FQNEAQ. DNA for the CDR3: TGTGCCAGCAGCAACCACAGGTACATGAACACTGAAGCTTTCTTT. The encoded protein is CASSNHRYMNTEAFF.

The genes are TRBV2 and TRBJ1-1; D possibly corresponds to TRBD1 (5 bases). The length of the CDR3 is 14 residues. V was cut by 6 bases and J by 11 bases, with 22 bases left in between. Germline V gene data show CDR1 as SNHLY and CDR2 as FYNNEI. The CDR3: CASRQHRDGGSAFF. The CDR3 DNA reads TGTGCCAGCAGGCAGCACCGGGACGGGGGGTCGGCTTTCTTT.

This rearrangement joins TRBV4-2 to TRBJ2-3; the D gene is possibly TRBD1 (5 bases). The V gene lost 8 bases and the J gene lost 2 bases, with 17 bases spanning the gap. The germline gives CDR1 LGHNA, CDR2 YNFKEQ. CDR3 length: 15 amino acids. CDR3 sequence: CASSTVGDNTDTQYF. The CDR3 DNA sequence: TGTGCCAGCTCCACGGTAGGGGATAACACAGATACGCAGTATTTT.

The chain carries TRBV7-9 and TRBJ1-1; 8 bases are shared with TRBD1. Looked up from germline, CDR1 is SEHNR and CDR2 is FQNEAQ (reference sequence). V was clipped by 5 bases and J by 5 bases; unmatched bases: 10. The CDR3 covers 15 residues. CDR3 bases: TGTGCCAGCAGCGCAACCAGGGGGCAAAGGACTGAAGCTTTCTTT. Its protein product is CASSATRGQRTEAFF. The variable domain in full, completed from reference TRBV7-9 and TRBJ1-1, reads DTGVSQNPRHKITKRGQNVTFRCDPISEHNRLYWYRQTLGQGPEFLTYFQNEAQLEKSRLLSDRFSAERPKGSFSTLEIQRTEQGDSAMYLCASSATRGQRTEAFFGQGTRLTVV.

The chain has TRBV6-5 and TRBJ2-7; weak D call: TRBD2 (6 bases). CDR3 size: 13 residues. The V end lost 9 bases, the J end lost 4 bases, and 16 bases lay between the germline ends. Germline V lookup: CDR1 MNHEY, CDR2 SVGAGI. The CDR3 sequence: CASKHDGRYEQYF. The CDR3 nucleotides read TGTGCCAGTAAACACGACGGGAGATACGAGCAGTACTTC.

A remark on this clone: This same CDR3 is encoded by further DNA sequences in the sample. The chain carries TRBV3-1 (or the pseudogene TRBV3-2) and TRBJ2-3, with no clear D. CDR1 and CDR2 (germline): LGHDT, YNNKEL (reference sequence). CDR3 length: 14 residues. Trimming removed 1 base from V and 0 bases from J, with 5 bases in between. The CDR3: CASSQGTSTDTQYF. The CDR3 DNA is TGTGCCAGCAGCCAAGGAACTAGCACAGATACGCAGTATTTT.

The chain joins TRBV4-2 to TRBJ1-2, with D unclear. Per germline, CDR1 LGHNA and CDR2 YNFKEQ. Between the trimmed V and J ends, which lost 0 bases and 1 base, there was a span of 6 bases. The CDR3 covers 14 residues. CDR3 sequence: CASSQDSHNYGYTF. CDR3 nucleotides: TGTGCCAGCAGCCAAGATTCCCATAACTATGGCTACACCTTC.

J is TRBJ1-1 and V is TRBV23-1; D is possibly TRBD1 (5 bases). TRBV23-1 is classed as an ORF, of uncertain function. The germline V and J ends were trimmed by 6 bases and 2 bases, with 13 bases remaining between them. The CDR3 length is 14 residues. In DNA form, the CDR3 reads TGCGCCAGCAGATTAAGGGGCATCAACACTGAAGCTTTCTTT. Protein sequence: CASRLRGINTEAFF.